This record looks at one T cell receptor (beta chain) sequence and its context. What it recognizes is unknown. Repertoires were generated with immunoSEQ multiplex PCR, while TCRdb's copy carries only in-frame clones and drops some. The sample holds about 180,000 clones, roughly 85% seen once. These data belong to a study of cytomegalovirus exposure and HLA in healthy donors. About the study: A subsequent analysis stated that the 120 or so validation repertoires were run on the same platform as the approximately 660 first-cohort repertoires.

The CDR3 is 14 residues long. Germline CDR1 MDHEN, CDR2 SYDVKM. J gave up 3 bases and V 3 bases, and 5 bases lay outside the gene matches. Study-wide findings and caveats: The listing of 150 to 200 TCR beta chains classed them as cytomegalovirus-associated. Many donors shared some public TCRs, even though most TCR sequences were rare.

The sequence came from a man aged 18-30 years in good health and CMV-seropositive. The genes are TRBV28 and TRBJ2-7; the match to TRBD1 covers 7 bases. Material: PBMCs. CDR3 in amino acids: CASSFVQGDYEQYF. The CDR3 DNA reads TGTGCCAGCAGTTTTGTTCAGGGGGACTACGAGCAGTACTTC.